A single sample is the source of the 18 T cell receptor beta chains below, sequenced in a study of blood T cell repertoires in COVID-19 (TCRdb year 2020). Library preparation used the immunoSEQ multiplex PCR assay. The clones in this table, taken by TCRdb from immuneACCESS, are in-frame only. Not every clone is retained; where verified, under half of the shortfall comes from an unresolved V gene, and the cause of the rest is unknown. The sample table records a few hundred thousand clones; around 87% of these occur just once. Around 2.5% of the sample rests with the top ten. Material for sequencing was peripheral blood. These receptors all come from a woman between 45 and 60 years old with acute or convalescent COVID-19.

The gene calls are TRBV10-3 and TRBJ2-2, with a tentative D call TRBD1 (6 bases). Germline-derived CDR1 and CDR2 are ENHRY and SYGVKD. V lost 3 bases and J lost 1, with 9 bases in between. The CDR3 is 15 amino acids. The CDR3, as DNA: TGTGCCATCAGTGACAGGGGATTGAACACCGGGGAGCTGTTTTTT. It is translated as CAISDRGLNTGELFF.

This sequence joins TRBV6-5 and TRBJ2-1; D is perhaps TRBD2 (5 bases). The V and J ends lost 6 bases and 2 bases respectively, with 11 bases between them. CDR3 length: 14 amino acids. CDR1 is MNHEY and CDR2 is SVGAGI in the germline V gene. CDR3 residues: CASRRRVTYNEQFF. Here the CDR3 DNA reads TGTGCCAGCAGACGGCGGGTCACCTACAATGAGCAGTTCTTC.

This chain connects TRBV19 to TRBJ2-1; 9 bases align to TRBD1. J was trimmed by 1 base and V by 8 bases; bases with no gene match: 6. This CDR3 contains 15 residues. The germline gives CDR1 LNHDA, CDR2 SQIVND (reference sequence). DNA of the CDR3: TGTGCCAGTCTTTCCGGGACAGGGTCCTACAATGAGCAGTTCTTC. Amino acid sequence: CASLSGTGSYNEQFF.

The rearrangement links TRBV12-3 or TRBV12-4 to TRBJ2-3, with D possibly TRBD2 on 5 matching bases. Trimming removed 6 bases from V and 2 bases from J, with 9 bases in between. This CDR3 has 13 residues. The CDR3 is CASSPGDTDTQYF. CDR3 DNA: TGTGCCAGCAGCCCCGGGGACACAGATACGCAGTATTTT.

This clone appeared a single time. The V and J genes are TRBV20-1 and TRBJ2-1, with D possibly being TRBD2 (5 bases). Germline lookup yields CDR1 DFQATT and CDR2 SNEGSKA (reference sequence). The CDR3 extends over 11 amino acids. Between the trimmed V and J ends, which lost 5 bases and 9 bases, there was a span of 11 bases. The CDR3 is CSAEGVGEQFF. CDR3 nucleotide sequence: TGCAGTGCTGAGGGTGTGGGTGAGCAGTTCTTC.

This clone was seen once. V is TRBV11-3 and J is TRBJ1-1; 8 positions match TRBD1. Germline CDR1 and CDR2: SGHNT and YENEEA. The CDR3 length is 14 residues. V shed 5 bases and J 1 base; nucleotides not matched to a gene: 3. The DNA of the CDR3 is TGTGCCAGCAGCACCGGACAGGGGAACACTGAAGCTTTCTTT. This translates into CASSTGQGNTEAFF.

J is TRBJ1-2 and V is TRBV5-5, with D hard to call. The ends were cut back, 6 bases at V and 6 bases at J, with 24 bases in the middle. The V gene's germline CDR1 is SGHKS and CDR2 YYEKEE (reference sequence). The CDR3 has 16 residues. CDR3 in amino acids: CASNLTPVHGGNGYTF. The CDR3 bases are TGTGCCAGCAATCTTACCCCGGTACACGGCGGAAATGGCTACACCTTC.

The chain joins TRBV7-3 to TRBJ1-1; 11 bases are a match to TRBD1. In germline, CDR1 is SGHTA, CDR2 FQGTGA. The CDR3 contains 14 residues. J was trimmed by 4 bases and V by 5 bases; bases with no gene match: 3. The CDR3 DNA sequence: TGTGCCAGCAGCGGACAGGGGGCGGGCACTGAAGCTTTCTTT. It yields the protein CASSGQGAGTEAFF.

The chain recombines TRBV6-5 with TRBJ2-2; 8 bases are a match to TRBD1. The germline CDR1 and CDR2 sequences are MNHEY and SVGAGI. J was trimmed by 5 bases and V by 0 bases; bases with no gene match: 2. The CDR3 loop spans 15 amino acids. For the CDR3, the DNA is TGTGCCAGCAGTTACTCGCGGACAGGGACCGGGGAGCTGTTTTTT. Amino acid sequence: CASSYSRTGTGELFF.

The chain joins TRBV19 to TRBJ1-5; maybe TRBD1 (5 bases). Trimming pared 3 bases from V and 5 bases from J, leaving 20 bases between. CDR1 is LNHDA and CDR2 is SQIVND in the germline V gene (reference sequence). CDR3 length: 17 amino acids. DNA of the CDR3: TGTGCCAGTAGTATCCCCCTCCTGGGGAGGGGTTATCAGCCCCAGCATTTT. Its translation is CASSIPLLGRGYQPQHF.

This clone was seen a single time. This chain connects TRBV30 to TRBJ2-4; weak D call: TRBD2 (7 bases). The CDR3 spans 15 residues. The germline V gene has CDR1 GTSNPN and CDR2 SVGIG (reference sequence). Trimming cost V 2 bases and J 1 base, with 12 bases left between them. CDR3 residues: CAWSLEGGAKNIQYF. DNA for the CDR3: TGTGCCTGGAGTCTTGAGGGGGGGGCCAAAAACATTCAGTACTTC.

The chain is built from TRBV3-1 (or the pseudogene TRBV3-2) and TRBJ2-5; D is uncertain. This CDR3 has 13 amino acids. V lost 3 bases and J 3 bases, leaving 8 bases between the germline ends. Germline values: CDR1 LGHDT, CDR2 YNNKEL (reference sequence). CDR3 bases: TGTGCCAGCAGCCAGAGAAGCAAAGAGACCCAGTACTTC. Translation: CASSQRSKETQYF.

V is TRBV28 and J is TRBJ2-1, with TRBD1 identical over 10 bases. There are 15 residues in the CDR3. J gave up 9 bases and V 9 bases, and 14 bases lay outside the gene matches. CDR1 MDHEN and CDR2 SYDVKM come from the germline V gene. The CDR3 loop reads CASQNPGTGVGEQFF. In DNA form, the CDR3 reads TGTGCCAGTCAAAACCCCGGGACAGGGGTGGGTGAGCAGTTCTTC.

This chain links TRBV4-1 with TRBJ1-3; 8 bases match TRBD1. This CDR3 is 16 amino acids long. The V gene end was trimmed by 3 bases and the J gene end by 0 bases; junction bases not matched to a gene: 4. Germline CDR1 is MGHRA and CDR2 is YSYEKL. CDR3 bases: TGCGCCAGCAGCCAGCCAACAGGGGGCTCTGGAAACACCATATATTTT. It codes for CASSQPTGGSGNTIYF.

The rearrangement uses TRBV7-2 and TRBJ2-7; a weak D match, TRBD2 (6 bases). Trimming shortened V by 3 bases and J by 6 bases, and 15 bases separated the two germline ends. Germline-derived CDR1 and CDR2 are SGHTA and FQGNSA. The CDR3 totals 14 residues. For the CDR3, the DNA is TGTGCCAGCAGCTTTGTACTAGCCTCGGGCGAGCAGTACTTC. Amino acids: CASSFVLASGEQYF.

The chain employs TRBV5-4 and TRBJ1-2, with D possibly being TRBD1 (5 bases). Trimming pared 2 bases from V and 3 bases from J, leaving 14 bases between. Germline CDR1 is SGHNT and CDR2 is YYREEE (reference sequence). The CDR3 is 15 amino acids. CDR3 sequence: CASSLGVSTDYGYTF. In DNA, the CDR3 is TGTGCCAGCAGCTTAGGGGTTTCTACTGACTATGGCTACACCTTC.

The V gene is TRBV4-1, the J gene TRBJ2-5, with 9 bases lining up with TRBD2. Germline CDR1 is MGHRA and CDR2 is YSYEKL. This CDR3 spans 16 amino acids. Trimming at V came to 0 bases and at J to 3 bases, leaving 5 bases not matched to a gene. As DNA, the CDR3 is TGCGCCAGCAGCCAAGATTTGACTAGCGGTGAAGAGACCCAGTACTTC. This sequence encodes CASSQDLTSGEETQYF.

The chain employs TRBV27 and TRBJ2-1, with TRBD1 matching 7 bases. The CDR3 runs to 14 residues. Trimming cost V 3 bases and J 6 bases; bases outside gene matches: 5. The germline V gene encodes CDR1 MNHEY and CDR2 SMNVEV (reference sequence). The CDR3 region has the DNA TGTGCCAGCAGTTTCGAGAACAGGGGCAATGAGCAGTTCTTC. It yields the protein CASSFENRGNEQFF.